This TCR beta chain was documented in a study of blood T cell repertoires in COVID-19. Study-level information: From T cells, B-cell-depleted T cells, or PBMCs came the material, which was cDNA or gDNA.

Assay: immunoSEQ multiplex PCR; the TCRdb copy retains only in-frame clones and omits some. The table has tens of thousands of clones, 90% seen once. Per germline, CDR1 SGDLS and CDR2 YYNGEE. The CDR3 spans 12 residues. V shed 3 bases and J shed 9 bases, with 10 bases lying between them. The sequence came from a man aged 45-65 years with COVID-19, enrolled during active disease. The rearrangement links TRBV9 to TRBJ2-1; TRBD1 is a possible D gene (5 bases). The sequencing input was peripheral blood. CDR3 DNA sequence: TGTGCCAGCAGCGGAGTCCAGGGTGAGCAGTTCTTC. It encodes CASSGVQGEQFF.